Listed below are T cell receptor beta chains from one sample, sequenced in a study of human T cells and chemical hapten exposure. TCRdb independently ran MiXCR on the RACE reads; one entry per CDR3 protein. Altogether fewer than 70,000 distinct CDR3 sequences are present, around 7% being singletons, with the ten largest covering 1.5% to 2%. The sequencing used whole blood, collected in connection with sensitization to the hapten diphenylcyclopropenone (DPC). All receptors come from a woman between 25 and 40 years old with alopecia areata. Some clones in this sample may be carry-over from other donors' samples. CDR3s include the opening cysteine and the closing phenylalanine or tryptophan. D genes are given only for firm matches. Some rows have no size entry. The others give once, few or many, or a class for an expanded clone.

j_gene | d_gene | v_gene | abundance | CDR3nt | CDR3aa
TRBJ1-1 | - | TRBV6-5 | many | TGTGCCAGCAGTTACAGGGAGAGGAGCACTGAAGCTTTCTTT | CASSYRERSTEAFF
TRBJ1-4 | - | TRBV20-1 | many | TGCAGTGCTAGGGAAGCTCTAAATGAAAAACTGTTTTTT | CSAREALNEKLFF
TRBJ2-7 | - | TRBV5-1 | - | TGCGCCAGCAGCTCCCGTTCCGCCGAGGGGCAGTACTTC | CASSSRSAEGQYF
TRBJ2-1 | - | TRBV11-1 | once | TGTGCCAGCGGCTTAGTGTCCAGGGGGGAGGGCAATGAGCAGTTCTTC | CASGLVSRGEGNEQFF
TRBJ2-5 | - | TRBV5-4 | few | TGTGCCAGCAGCCAAGTGGGGCAGGGCCGAAGGATGGAGACCCAGTACTTC | CASSQVGQGRRMETQYF
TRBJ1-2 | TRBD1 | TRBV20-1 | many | TGCAGTGCTAGAGATCAGGGGGAGTATGGCTACACCTTC | CSARDQGEYGYTF
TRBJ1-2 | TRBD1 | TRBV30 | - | TGTGCCTGGACAGGGGGATATTATGGCTACACCTTC | CAWTGGYYGYTF
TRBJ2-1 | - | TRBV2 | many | TGTGCCAGCAGTGTACAGGTCCTACACGACAATGAGCAGTTCTTC | CASSVQVLHDNEQFF
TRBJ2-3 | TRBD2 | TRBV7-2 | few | TGTGCCAGCAGCATCGGGACTAGGGCGCAGTATTTT | CASSIGTRAQYF
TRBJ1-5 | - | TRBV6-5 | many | TGTGCCAGCAGCAAAATCGGGGGACCCCAGCATTTT | CASSKIGGPQHF
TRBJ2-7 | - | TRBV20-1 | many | TGCAGTGCTAGAGGGGCACTTCTTTCTGAGCAGTACTTC | CSARGALLSEQYF
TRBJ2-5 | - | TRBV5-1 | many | TGCGCCAGCAGCTTGGGTCAACTCCTCCAAGAGACCCAGTACTTC | CASSLGQLLQETQYF
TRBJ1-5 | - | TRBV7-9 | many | TGTGCCAGCAGCTCCAACACCAGCAATCAGCCCCAGCATTTT | CASSSNTSNQPQHF
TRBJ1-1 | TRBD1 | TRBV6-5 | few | TGTGCCAGCAGGGGACAGGGAGACCCTGAAGCTTTCTTT | CASRGQGDPEAFF